This T cell receptor beta chain was obtained from a study of blood T cell dynamics during melanoma immunotherapy. About the study: Standard first-line treatment here was pembrolizumab or nivolumab plus ipilimumab in metastatic melanoma.

Time point specified: pre-treatment baseline. At 12 weeks after first infusion, RECIST 1.1 defined response for most patients. V trimming: 5 bases; J trimming: 2 bases; junction bases outside the gene matches: 11. Germline CDR1 is SEHNR and CDR2 is FQNEAQ (reference sequence). CDR3 length equals 17 residues. This table comes from immunoSEQ multiplex PCR, and its TCRdb copy is limited to in-frame clones, with some not included. The repertoire holds some 16,000 clones, with under 90% as singletons. This specimen consisted of blood, obtained from a patient treated with checkpoint blockade. The sequence derives from a human donor with melanoma. The rearrangement links TRBV7-9 to TRBJ2-3; 9 bases line up with TRBD2. CDR3 in amino acids: CASSHRTSEVPTDTQYF. Written as DNA, the CDR3 is TGTGCCAGCAGCCACCGGACTAGCGAGGTCCCCACAGATACGCAGTATTTT.